This T cell receptor beta chain was obtained from a study of cytotoxic CD8 clonotypes in ibrutinib-treated CLL. Repertoires were generated with immunoSEQ multiplex PCR, while TCRdb's copy carries only in-frame clones and drops some. The data show over 100,000 clones, around 85% seen once. Losses at the gene ends were 5 bases for V and 14 bases for J; bases not matched to a gene: 9. The CDR3 runs to 13 residues. Per the germline V gene, CDR1 is SGHNT and CDR2 is YENEEA. This specimen was PBMCs, taken after 24 months of ibrutinib treatment. The clonotype originates from a human donor with chronic lymphocytic leukemia. The V and J genes are TRBV11-3 and TRBJ2-1, with 10 bases aligning to TRBD1. The CDR3 sequence is CASSPRDRGWKFF. The CDR3, as DNA: TGTGCCAGCAGCCCCCGGGACAGGGGTTGGAAGTTCTTC.